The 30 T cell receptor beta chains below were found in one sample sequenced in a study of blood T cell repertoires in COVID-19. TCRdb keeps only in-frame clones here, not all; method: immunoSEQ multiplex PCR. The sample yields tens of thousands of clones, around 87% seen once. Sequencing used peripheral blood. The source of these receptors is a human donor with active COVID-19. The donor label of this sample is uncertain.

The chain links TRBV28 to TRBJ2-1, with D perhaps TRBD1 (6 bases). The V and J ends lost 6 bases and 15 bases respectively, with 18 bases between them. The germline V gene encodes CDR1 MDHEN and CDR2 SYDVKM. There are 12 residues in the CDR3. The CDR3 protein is CASRSLRDTRFF. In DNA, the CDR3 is TGTGCCAGCAGGTCACTCCGGGACACTCGGTTCTTC.

This CDR3 reads CASSQEASPLHF. CDR3 coding DNA: TGTGCCAGCAGCCAAGAGGCCTCACCCCTCCACTTT. The chain carries TRBV14 and TRBJ1-6; no clear D. CDR1 is SGHDN, CDR2 FVKESK, per germline. The CDR3 has 12 residues. The V and J ends lost 0 bases and 10 bases respectively, with 4 bases between them.

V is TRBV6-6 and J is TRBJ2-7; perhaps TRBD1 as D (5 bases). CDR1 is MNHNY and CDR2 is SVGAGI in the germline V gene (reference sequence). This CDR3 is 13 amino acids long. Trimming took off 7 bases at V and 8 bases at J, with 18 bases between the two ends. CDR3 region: CASTMGPPTQQYF. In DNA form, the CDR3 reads TGTGCCAGCACCATGGGGCCCCCTACCCAGCAGTACTTC.

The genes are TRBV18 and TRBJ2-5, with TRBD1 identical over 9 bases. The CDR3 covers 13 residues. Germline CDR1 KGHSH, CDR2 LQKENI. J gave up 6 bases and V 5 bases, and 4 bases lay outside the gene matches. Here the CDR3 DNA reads TGTGCCAGCTCATCGGGACAGGGAAAGACCCAGTACTTC. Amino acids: CASSSGQGKTQYF.

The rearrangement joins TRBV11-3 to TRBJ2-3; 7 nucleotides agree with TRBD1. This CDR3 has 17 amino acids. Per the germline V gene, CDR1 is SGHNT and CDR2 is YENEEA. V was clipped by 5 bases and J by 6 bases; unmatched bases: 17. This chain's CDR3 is CASSPLQRGLSKDTQYF. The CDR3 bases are TGTGCCAGCAGCCCCCTCCAAAGGGGGCTGAGTAAGGATACGCAGTATTTT.

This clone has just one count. The CDR3 DNA sequence: TGTGCCAGCAGTTCCTTTAGTTCCGGAGTTAACTATGGCTACACCTTC. Translated, it gives CASSSFSSGVNYGYTF. The J gene is TRBJ1-2, the V gene TRBV6-6; no definite D call. V shed 4 bases and J shed 1 base, with 16 bases lying between them. CDR1 is MNHNY and CDR2 is SVGAGI in the germline V gene (reference sequence). CDR3 length: 16 residues.

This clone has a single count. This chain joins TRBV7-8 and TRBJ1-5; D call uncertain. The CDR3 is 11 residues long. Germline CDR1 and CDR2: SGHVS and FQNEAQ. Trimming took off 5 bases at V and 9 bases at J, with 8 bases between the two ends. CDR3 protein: CASSLPRPQHF. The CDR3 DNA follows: TGTGCCAGCAGCCTTCCTAGGCCCCAGCATTTT.

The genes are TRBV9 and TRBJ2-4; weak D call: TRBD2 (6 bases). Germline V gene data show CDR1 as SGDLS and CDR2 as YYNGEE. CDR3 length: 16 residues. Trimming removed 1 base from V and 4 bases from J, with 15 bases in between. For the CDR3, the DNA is TGTGCCAGCAGCGTACCGACCCGGGACTGGAAAAACATTCAGTACTTC. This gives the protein CASSVPTRDWKNIQYF.

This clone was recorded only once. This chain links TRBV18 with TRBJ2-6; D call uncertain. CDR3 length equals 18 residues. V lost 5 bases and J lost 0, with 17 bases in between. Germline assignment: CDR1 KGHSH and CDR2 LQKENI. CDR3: CASSSITPVDSGANVLTF. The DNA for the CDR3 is TGTGCCAGCTCAAGCATTACGCCTGTCGACTCTGGGGCCAACGTCCTGACTTTC.

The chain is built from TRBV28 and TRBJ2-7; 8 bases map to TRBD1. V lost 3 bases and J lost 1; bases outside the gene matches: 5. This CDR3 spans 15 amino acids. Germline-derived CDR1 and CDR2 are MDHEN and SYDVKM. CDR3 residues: CASSLPGTGSYEQYF. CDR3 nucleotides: TGTGCCAGCAGTTTGCCCGGGACAGGTTCCTACGAGCAGTACTTC.

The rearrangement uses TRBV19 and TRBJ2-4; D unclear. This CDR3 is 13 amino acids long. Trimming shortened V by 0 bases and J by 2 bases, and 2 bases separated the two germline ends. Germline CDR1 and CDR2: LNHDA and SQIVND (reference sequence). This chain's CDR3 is CASSIDTKNIQYF. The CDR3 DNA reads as TGTGCCAGTAGTATAGATACCAAAAACATTCAGTACTTC.

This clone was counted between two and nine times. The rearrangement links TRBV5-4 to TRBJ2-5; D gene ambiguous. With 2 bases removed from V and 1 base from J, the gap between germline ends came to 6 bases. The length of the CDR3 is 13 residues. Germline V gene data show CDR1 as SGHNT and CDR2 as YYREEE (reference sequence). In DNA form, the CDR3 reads TGTGCCAGCAGCTTATCCGGCCAAGAGACCCAGTACTTC. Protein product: CASSLSGQETQYF. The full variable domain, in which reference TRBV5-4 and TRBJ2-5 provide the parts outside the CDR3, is ETGVTQSPTHLIKTRGQQVTLRCSSQSGHNTVSWYQQALGQGPQFIFQYYREEENGRGNFPPRFSGLQFPNYSSELNVNALELDDSALYLCASSLSGQETQYFGPGTRLLVL.

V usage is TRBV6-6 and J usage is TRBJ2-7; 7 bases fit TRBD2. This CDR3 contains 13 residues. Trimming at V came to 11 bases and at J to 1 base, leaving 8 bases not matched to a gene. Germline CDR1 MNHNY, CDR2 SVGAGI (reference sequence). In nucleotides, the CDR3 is TGTGCCTACCGGGCTAGCGGATCCTACGAGCAGTACTTC. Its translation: CAYRASGSYEQYF.

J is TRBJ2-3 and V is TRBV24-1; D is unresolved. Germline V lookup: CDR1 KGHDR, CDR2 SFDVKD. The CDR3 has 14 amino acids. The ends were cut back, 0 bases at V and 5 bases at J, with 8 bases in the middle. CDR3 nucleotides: TGTGCCACCAGTGATTTGAGACGCGGAGATACGCAGTATTTT. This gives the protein CATSDLRRGDTQYF.

The CDR3 sequence is CASSLGLAAGSYEQYF. CDR3 nucleotides: TGTGCCAGCAGCTTGGGGCTAGCGGCCGGCTCCTACGAGCAGTACTTC. The rearrangement links TRBV7-2 to TRBJ2-7, with 7 bases matching TRBD2. Germline CDR1 and CDR2: SGHTA and FQGNSA. V dropped 3 bases and J dropped 0; count of bases not matched to a gene: 8. The CDR3 extends over 16 amino acids.

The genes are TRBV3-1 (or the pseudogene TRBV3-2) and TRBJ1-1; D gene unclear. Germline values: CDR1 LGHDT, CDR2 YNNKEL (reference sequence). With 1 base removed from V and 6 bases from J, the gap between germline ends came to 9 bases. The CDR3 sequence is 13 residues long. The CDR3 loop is CASSQVGVSEAFF. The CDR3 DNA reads TGTGCCAGCAGCCAAGTCGGGGTTTCTGAAGCTTTCTTT.

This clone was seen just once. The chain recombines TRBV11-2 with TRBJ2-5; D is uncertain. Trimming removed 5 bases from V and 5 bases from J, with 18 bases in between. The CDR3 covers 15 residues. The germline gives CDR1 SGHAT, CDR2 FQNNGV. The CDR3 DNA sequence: TGTGCCAGCAGCGTAACCCTCCTGTCCGCGGAGACCCAGTACTTC. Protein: CASSVTLLSAETQYF.

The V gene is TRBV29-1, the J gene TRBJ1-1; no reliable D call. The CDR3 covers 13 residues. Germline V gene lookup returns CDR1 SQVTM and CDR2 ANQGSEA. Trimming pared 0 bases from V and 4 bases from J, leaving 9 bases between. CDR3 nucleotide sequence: TGCAGCGTTGAAGACGTTGGAGCCACTGAAGCTTTCTTT. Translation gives CSVEDVGATEAFF.

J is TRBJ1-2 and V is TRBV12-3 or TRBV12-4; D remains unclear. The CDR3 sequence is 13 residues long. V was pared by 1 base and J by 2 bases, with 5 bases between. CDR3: CASSLGQNYGYTF. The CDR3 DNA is TGTGCCAGCAGTTTAGGTCAAAACTATGGCTACACCTTC.

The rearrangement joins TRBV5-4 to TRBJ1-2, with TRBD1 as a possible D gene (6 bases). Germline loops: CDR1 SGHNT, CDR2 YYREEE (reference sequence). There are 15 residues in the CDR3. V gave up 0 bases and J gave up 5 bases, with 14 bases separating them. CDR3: CASSLAGSGVYGYTF. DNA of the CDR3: TGTGCCAGCAGCTTGGCCGGGTCAGGGGTTTATGGCTACACCTTC.

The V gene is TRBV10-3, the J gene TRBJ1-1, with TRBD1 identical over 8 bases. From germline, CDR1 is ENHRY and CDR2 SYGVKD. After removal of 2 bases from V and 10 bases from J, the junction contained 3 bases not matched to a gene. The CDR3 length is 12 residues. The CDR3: CAISEDDRGAFF. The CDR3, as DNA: TGTGCCATCAGTGAGGATGACAGGGGAGCTTTCTTT.

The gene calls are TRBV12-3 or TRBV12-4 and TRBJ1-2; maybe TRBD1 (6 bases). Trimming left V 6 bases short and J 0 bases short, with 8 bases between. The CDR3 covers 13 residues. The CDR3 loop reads CASSRDTNYGYTF. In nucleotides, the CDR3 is TGTGCCAGCAGCCGGGACACTAACTATGGCTACACCTTC.

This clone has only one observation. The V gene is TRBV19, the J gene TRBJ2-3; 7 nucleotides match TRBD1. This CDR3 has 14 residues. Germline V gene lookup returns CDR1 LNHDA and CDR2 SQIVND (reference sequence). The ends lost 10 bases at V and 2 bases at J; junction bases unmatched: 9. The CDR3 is CATRDRVNTDTQYF. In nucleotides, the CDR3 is TGTGCCACCCGTGACAGGGTTAACACAGATACGCAGTATTTT.

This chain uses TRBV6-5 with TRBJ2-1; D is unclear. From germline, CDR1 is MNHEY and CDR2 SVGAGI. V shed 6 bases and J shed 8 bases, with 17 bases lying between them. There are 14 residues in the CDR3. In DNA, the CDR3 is TGTGCCAGCAGCCCCGCGGAGCCTCAAGATGAGCAGTTCTTC. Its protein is CASSPAEPQDEQFF.

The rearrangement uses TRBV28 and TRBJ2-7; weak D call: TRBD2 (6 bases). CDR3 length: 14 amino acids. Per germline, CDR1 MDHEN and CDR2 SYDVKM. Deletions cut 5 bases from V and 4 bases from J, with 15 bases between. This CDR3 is CASSPMGGAYEQYF. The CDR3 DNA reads TGTGCCAGCAGTCCTATGGGGGGAGCGTACGAGCAGTACTTC.

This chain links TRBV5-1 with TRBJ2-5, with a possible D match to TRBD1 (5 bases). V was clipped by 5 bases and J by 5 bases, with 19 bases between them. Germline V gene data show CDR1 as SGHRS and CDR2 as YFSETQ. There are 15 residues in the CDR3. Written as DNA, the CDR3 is TGCGCCAGCAGTTCAACAGGCGGCTATTTGGAGACCCAGTACTTC. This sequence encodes CASSSTGGYLETQYF.

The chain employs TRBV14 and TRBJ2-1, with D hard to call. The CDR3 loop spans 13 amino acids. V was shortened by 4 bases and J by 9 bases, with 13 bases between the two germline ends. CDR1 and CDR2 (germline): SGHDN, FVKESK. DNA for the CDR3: TGTGCCAGCAGCCCGCTAACGTCCGGTGAGCAGTTCTTC. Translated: CASSPLTSGEQFF.

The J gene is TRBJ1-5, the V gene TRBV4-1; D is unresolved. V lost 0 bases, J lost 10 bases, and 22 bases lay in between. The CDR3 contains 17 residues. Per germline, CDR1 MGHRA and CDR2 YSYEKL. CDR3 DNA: TGCGCCAGCAGCCAAGATGTGGTCCGGACTCGGATGAACCCCCAGCATTTT. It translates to CASSQDVVRTRMNPQHF.

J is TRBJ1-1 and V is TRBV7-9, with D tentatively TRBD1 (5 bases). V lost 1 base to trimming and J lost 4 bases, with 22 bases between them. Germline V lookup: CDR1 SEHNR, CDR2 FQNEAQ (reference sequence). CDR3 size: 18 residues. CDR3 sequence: CASSLGIGGQGEFTEAFF. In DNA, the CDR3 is TGTGCCAGCAGCTTAGGTATAGGTGGCCAGGGCGAGTTCACTGAAGCTTTCTTT. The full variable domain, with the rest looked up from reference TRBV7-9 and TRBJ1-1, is DTGVSQNPRHKITKRGQNVTFRCDPISEHNRLYWYRQTLGQGPEFLTYFQNEAQLEKSRLLSDRFSAERPKGSFSTLEIQRTEQGDSAMYLCASSLGIGGQGEFTEAFFGQGTRLTVV.

The CDR3 DNA reads TGTGCCAGCAGCATGGGGGCTTTGGAGACCCAGTACTTC. It is translated as CASSMGALETQYF. The chain joins TRBV9 to TRBJ2-5, with a tentative D call TRBD1 (6 bases). Trimming removed 4 bases from V and 5 bases from J, with 12 bases in between. The CDR3 loop spans 13 amino acids. CDR1 is SGDLS and CDR2 is YYNGEE in the germline V gene.